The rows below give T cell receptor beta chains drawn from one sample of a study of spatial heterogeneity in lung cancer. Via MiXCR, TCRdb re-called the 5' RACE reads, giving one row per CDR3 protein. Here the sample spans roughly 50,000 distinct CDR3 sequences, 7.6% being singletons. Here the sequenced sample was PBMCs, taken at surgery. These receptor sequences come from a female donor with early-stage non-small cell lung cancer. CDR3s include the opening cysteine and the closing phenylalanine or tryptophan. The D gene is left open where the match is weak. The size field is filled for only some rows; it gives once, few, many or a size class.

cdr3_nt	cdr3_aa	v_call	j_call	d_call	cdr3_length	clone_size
TGTGCCAGCAGTAATATGGCCGGGACAGGGGCTCACTATGGCTACACCTTC	CASSNMAGTGAHYGYTF	TRBV27	TRBJ1-2	TRBD1	17	many
TGTGCCAGCAGCCAATGGCGGGGTAGGCACAATGAGCAGTTCTTC	CASSQWRGRHNEQFF	TRBV3-1	TRBJ2-1	.	15	few
TGTGCCAGCAGTTACTTGGGAGGGGATGAGCAGTTCTTC	CASSYLGGDEQFF	TRBV6-6	TRBJ2-1	TRBD2	13	few
TGTGCCAGCAGCCAAGAAGGTCCGGGACTAGCGGAGAAAAACATTCAGTACTTC	CASSQEGPGLAEKNIQYF	TRBV4-2	TRBJ2-4	TRBD2	18	many
TGTGCCAGCAGCCCCGGCACTGAAGCTTTCTTT	CASSPGTEAFF	TRBV7-2	TRBJ1-1	.	11	many
TGTGCCAGCAGCCTTTATCGGGGCGCCCCCACTGAAGCTTTCTTT	CASSLYRGAPTEAFF	TRBV11-2	TRBJ1-1	.	15	.
TGCGCCAGCAGACAGGGACAGGCACTTAGCACAGATACGCAGTATTTT	CASRQGQALSTDTQYF	TRBV5-1	TRBJ2-3	TRBD1	16	.
TGTGCCAGCAGCTTGGCCGCGGGGCAAGAGACCCAGTACTTC	CASSLAAGQETQYF	TRBV5-6	TRBJ2-5	.	14	few
TGTGCCAGCAGTTCGACAGGGGCCAGCTACGAGCAGTACTTC	CASSSTGASYEQYF	TRBV12-3/TRBV12-4	TRBJ2-7	TRBD1	14	many
TGTGCCAGCTCACCCCTCCTTGGCACAGATACGCAGTATTTT	CASSPLLGTDTQYF	TRBV18	TRBJ2-3	.	14	many
TGCAGCGTTGAAGATTGGCAGGCTGGCCATGAGCAGTTCTTC	CSVEDWQAGHEQFF	TRBV29-1	TRBJ2-1	.	14	.
TGTGCCAGTAGTATGGACAGGGGAATGAACACTGAAGCTTTCTTT	CASSMDRGMNTEAFF	TRBV19	TRBJ1-1	TRBD1	15	.
TGTGCCAGCAGCCTTCTTCAGGGGAACACTGAAGCTTTCTTT	CASSLLQGNTEAFF	TRBV7-9	TRBJ1-1	.	14	many
TGTGCCACGGGGGGAGGGGTTGATACGCAGTATTTT	CATGGGVDTQYF	TRBV6-5	TRBJ2-3	TRBD2	12	.
TGTGCCAGCACCCAGGACGCAGCCTCGGGGCCCCAGCATTTT	CASTQDAASGPQHF	TRBV12-3/TRBV12-4	TRBJ1-5	.	14	many
TGTGCCAGCAGCCCGGGGGTGGGGACAGATACGCAGTATTTT	CASSPGVGTDTQYF	TRBV11-2	TRBJ2-3	.	14	many
TGCGCCAGCAGCTTGCGCGGGGGCGGAGGAACTGAAGCTTTCTTT	CASSLRGGGGTEAFF	TRBV5-1	TRBJ1-1	.	15	many
TGTGCCAGCAGTAAGTCCGACAGGGATTCTCTTGACAATACGCAGTATTTT	CASSKSDRDSLDNTQYF	TRBV2	TRBJ2-3	TRBD1	17	few
TGTGCCAGCAGCTTAGTCCGGACACCCTCCCCCGGGGAGCTGTTTTTT	CASSLVRTPSPGELFF	TRBV11-3	TRBJ2-2	.	16	few
TGTGCCAGCAGTTTATTTCGCGAGGGGCCGAGTGGCTACACCTTC	CASSLFREGPSGYTF	TRBV27	TRBJ1-2	.	15	few
TGTGCCAGCAGCCAAGGCCGTGGAGTCGGCGAGCAGTACTTC	CASSQGRGVGEQYF	TRBV3-1	TRBJ2-7	.	14	.
TGTGCCAGCAGCCGAAGCTTCGGGAATTTGAACACTGAAGCTTTCTTT	CASSRSFGNLNTEAFF	TRBV12-3/TRBV12-4	TRBJ1-1	.	16	.
TGCGCCAGCAGCCAAGACTCGGGAGCGAAGGGAATGAACACTGAAGCTTTCTTT	CASSQDSGAKGMNTEAFF	TRBV4-1	TRBJ1-1	.	18	many
TGTGCCAGCAATGATCAGGGGGCGCGAGGCGGCTACACCTTC	CASNDQGARGGYTF	TRBV12-3/TRBV12-4	TRBJ1-2	TRBD1	14	.
TGTGCCACCAGCAGAGATCTAGTCAGAGAGCAGTTCTTC	CATSRDLVREQFF	TRBV15	TRBJ2-1	.	13	few
TGCAGCGCTGGCGGGAGCGGGGGGAAAGAGACCCAGTACTTC	CSAGGSGGKETQYF	TRBV20-1	TRBJ2-5	TRBD2	14	many
TGTGCCAGCAGCTTGGGTGGTATCATTTCACCCCTCCACTTT	CASSLGGIISPLHF	TRBV5-5	TRBJ1-6	.	14	.
TGTGCCAGCAGCTCAGCCGGGACCGCCTACGAGCAGTACTTC	CASSSAGTAYEQYF	TRBV7-2	TRBJ2-7	.	14	few
TGTGCCAGCAGTTACCCAGAACGCCGGGACCAAGGTAGGGGCGAGCAGTACTTC	CASSYPERRDQGRGEQYF	TRBV6-2/TRBV6-3	TRBJ2-7	.	18	many
TGCAGTGCCCTAAGGGGTTTGCGTGAGCAGTACTTC	CSALRGLREQYF	TRBV20-1	TRBJ2-7	.	12	.
TGTGCCAGCAGTTACTCGGAGCTGAACACTGAAGCTTTCTTT	CASSYSELNTEAFF	TRBV6-2/TRBV6-3	TRBJ1-1	.	14	many
TGTGCCAGCAGTGAACAAGTACACACTGAAGCTTTCTTT	CASSEQVHTEAFF	TRBV6-1	TRBJ1-1	.	13	few
TGTGCCAGCAGTTTCCCCCTAGGCGAGCAGTACTTC	CASSFPLGEQYF	TRBV28	TRBJ2-7	.	12	.
TGTGCCAGTAGCTTTACAGGGCTGAACACTGAAGCTTTCTTT	CASSFTGLNTEAFF	TRBV19	TRBJ1-1	.	14	many
TGTGCCAGCAGCGCTTACCAAGGGGGGATAGCCTACAATGAGCAGTTCTTC	CASSAYQGGIAYNEQFF	TRBV9	TRBJ2-1	.	17	many
TGTGCCAGCAGCTTAGGTCCTTGGACCTACGAGCAGTACTTC	CASSLGPWTYEQYF	TRBV7-2	TRBJ2-7	.	14	many
TGTGCCAGCTCTCCTTCGACAGATCAGCCCCAGCATTTT	CASSPSTDQPQHF	TRBV18	TRBJ1-5	.	13	many
TGTGCCAGCAGCAATGTAGCGGGGGGTCCCCCAAGGGACCAGTACTTC	CASSNVAGGPPRDQYF	TRBV7-9	TRBJ2-5	TRBD2	16	few
TGCAGTGCTAGAGATTCATTTGGGGCGCGTCCCTATGGCTACACCTTC	CSARDSFGARPYGYTF	TRBV20-1	TRBJ1-2	.	16	.
TGTGCCAGCAGCCTACAGGGGCGCAATCAGCCCCAGCATTTT	CASSLQGRNQPQHF	TRBV5-4	TRBJ1-5	TRBD1	14	.
TGCGCCAGCAGCTTGGCTGTATCGACTGAAGCTTTCTTT	CASSLAVSTEAFF	TRBV5-1	TRBJ1-1	.	13	few
TGTGCCAGCAGCGGTCCAGGGGAGCCTTTCTTT	CASSGPGEPFF	TRBV9	TRBJ1-1	.	11	.
TGTGCCAGCAAGTACGCCGGACGGGCCGGGGAGCTGTTTTTT	CASKYAGRAGELFF	TRBV5-5	TRBJ2-2	.	14	.
TGTGCCAGCAGTTCCCTCGGGGGGTATGGGGCCAACGTCCTGACTTTC	CASSSLGGYGANVLTF	TRBV12-3/TRBV12-4	TRBJ2-6	TRBD2	16	few